The next 8 T cell receptor beta chains were all read from a single sample in a study of cytotoxic CD8 clonotypes in ibrutinib-treated CLL. Method: immunoSEQ multiplex PCR; TCRdb's copy keeps in-frame clones and lacks some. The sample includes hundreds of thousands of clones, roughly 85% of them seen just once. Sequenced material: PBMCs, taken before ibrutinib treatment. All receptors derive from a human donor with chronic lymphocytic leukemia.

The chain couples TRBV4-1 to TRBJ2-5, with D unresolved. Looked up from germline, CDR1 is MGHRA and CDR2 is YSYEKL. The CDR3 totals 15 residues. The V end was cut by 2 bases, the J end by 2 bases, with 12 bases between. CDR3 protein: CASSQYRLNQETQYF. CDR3 sequence (DNA): TGCGCCAGCAGCCAATATCGACTGAATCAAGAGACCCAGTACTTC.

The V and J genes are TRBV4-3 and TRBJ2-3; D uncertain. Germline CDR1 reads LGHNA; CDR2 reads YSLEER. V lost 0 bases, J lost 6 bases, and 7 bases lay in between. This CDR3 spans 13 amino acids. The CDR3 sequence: CASSQDRYDTQYF. Written as DNA, the CDR3 is TGCGCCAGCAGCCAAGATCGATATGATACGCAGTATTTT.

The chain links TRBV7-2 to TRBJ2-1; D call uncertain. CDR3 length: 15 amino acids. Per germline, CDR1 SGHTA and CDR2 FQGNSA. Trimming left V 2 bases short and J 10 bases short, with 18 bases between. The CDR3 reads CASSLIADKGIEQFF. The DNA of the CDR3 is TGTGCCAGCAGCTTAATTGCAGACAAGGGAATCGAGCAGTTCTTC.

This clone has a handful of counts. The V and J genes are TRBV15 and TRBJ2-7; possible D gene TRBD1, 6 bases. V shed 1 base and J shed 6 bases, with 16 bases lying between them. Germline loops: CDR1 LNHNV, CDR2 YYDKDF (reference sequence). The CDR3 covers 15 residues. The CDR3 here is CATSRVDLQGGEQYF. The CDR3 DNA reads as TGTGCCACCAGCAGAGTAGATTTACAGGGCGGCGAGCAGTACTTC.

The gene calls are TRBV15 and TRBJ2-2, with 8 positions matching TRBD1. The CDR3 sequence is 15 residues long. Germline-derived CDR1 and CDR2 are LNHNV and YYDKDF (reference sequence). Trimming removed 0 bases from V and 7 bases from J; junction bases left unmatched: 4. The CDR3 protein is CATSRDRGRIGELFF. The CDR3 DNA sequence: TGTGCCACCAGCAGAGACAGGGGGCGTATCGGGGAGCTGTTTTTT.

V gene TRBV29-1 combines with J gene TRBJ1-4; 8 bases agree with TRBD1. The CDR3 is 18 amino acids. The germline V gene encodes CDR1 SQVTM and CDR2 ANQGSEA. After removal of 4 bases from V and 3 bases from J, the junction contained 16 bases not matched to a gene. The CDR3 DNA reads TGCAGCGTTGCGGGGGTAGCAGGGGGCTTGTGGGCTAATGAAAAACTGTTTTTT. It codes for CSVAGVAGGLWANEKLFF.

This sequence joins TRBV10-3 and TRBJ2-5; possible D gene TRBD2, 5 bases. The length of the CDR3 is 18 residues. Germline loops: CDR1 ENHRY, CDR2 SYGVKD. The V end was cut by 3 bases, the J end by 5 bases, with 25 bases between. The CDR3 nucleotides are TGTGCCATCAGTGATGCAGAAGCTAGCCCTTCAACCGTGGAGACCCAGTACTTC. Translated, it gives CAISDAEASPSTVETQYF.

The rearrangement links TRBV7-9 to TRBJ1-1; a weak D match, TRBD1 (5 bases). Germline CDR1 reads SEHNR; CDR2 reads FQNEAQ (reference sequence). The length of the CDR3 is 17 residues. Trimming removed 1 base at V and 5 bases at J, with 20 bases between. CDR3 nucleotides: TGTGCCAGCAGCTTAGTGGGGACCGCCCCGGGGAATACTGAAGCTTTCTTT. Its translation: CASSLVGTAPGNTEAFF.